This is a list of T cell receptor beta chains from one sample in a study of T-cell memory formation after mild COVID-19. TCRdb re-derived calls from the 5' RACE reads in MiXCR, one entry per CDR3 protein. This sample has about 560,000 distinct CDR3 sequences; 20% to 25% occur once, and the top ten carry roughly 8.3%. The sequenced material came from PBMCs or a T cell subset sorted from them (not recorded which). These receptors came from an adult woman who had mild COVID-19 (a few samples of this study predate the infection). Cell type and time point are not known. CDR3s include the opening cysteine and the closing phenylalanine or tryptophan. D genes are given only for firm matches. Clone size, where shown, is once, few, many, or a class for clones that have expanded.

j_call clone_size d_call v_call cdr3_aa cdr3_nt
TRBJ2-5 once TRBD2 TRBV13 CASSQRTSGVEETQYF TGTGCCAGCAGCCAGCGGACTAGCGGGGTTGAGGAGACCCAGTACTTC
TRBJ2-7 - TRBD2 TRBV7-2 CASSFSSGGASEQYF TGTGCCAGCAGCTTCTCTAGCGGGGGGGCAAGCGAGCAGTACTTC
TRBJ1-6 few - TRBV5-1 CASSQRQSWINSDNSPLHF TGCGCCAGCAGCCAACGGCAGAGTTGGATTAACTCCGATAATTCACCCCTCCACTTT
TRBJ1-4 - - TRBV3-1 CASSPSTDRNEKLFF TGTGCCAGCAGCCCGTCGACGGACCGTAATGAAAAACTGTTTTTT
TRBJ2-5 - - TRBV7-9 CASSLSRGARETQYF TGTGCCAGCAGCTTATCCAGGGGAGCCAGAGAGACCCAGTACTTC
TRBJ1-5 - - TRBV20-1 CSAKAGARTGQPQHF TGCAGTGCTAAGGCAGGGGCACGTACTGGTCAGCCCCAGCATTTT
TRBJ1-1 few - TRBV14 CASSQDIPSSEAFF TGTGCCAGCAGCCAAGATATCCCCTCATCTGAAGCTTTCTTT
TRBJ2-1 few TRBD2 TRBV29-1 CSVEQGTSSYNEQFF TGCAGCGTTGAACAAGGGACTAGCTCCTACAATGAGCAGTTCTTC
TRBJ2-2 many - TRBV12-3/TRBV12-4 CASSFRETGELFF TGTGCCAGCAGTTTCAGGGAGACCGGGGAGCTGTTTTTT
TRBJ2-7 - TRBD1 TRBV20-1 CSATIDRDYEQYF TGCAGTGCTACCATCGACAGGGACTACGAGCAGTACTTC
TRBJ1-1 few - TRBV20-1 CSARLGAMNTEAFF TGCAGTGCTAGATTGGGGGCCATGAACACTGAAGCTTTCTTT
TRBJ2-3 few TRBD2 TRBV20-1 CSARASSGRVTSDTQYF TGCAGTGCTAGAGCCTCTAGCGGGAGGGTCACTTCAGATACGCAGTATTTT
TRBJ1-2 many - TRBV4-1 CASSQVWERINYGYTF TGCGCCAGCAGCCAAGTATGGGAACGGATTAACTATGGCTACACCTTC
TRBJ2-1 few - TRBV6-6 CASSPWGIEQFF TGTGCCAGCAGTCCCTGGGGTATTGAGCAGTTCTTC
TRBJ2-7 few - TRBV24-1 CATSDSWGDSYEQYF TGTGCCACCAGTGATTCGTGGGGGGACTCCTACGAGCAGTACTTC
TRBJ1-4 - - TRBV5-1 CASSFGQSFEKLFF TGCGCCAGCAGCTTTGGACAGAGTTTTGAAAAACTGTTTTTT
TRBJ2-1 - - TRBV4-1 CASSQDFDEQFF TGCGCCAGCAGCCAAGACTTCGATGAGCAGTTCTTC
TRBJ1-1 - - TRBV20-1 CSAPVLLPGTEAFF TGCAGTGCCCCAGTCCTTCTTCCAGGGACTGAAGCTTTCTTT
TRBJ2-1 many TRBD2 TRBV9 CASSAITSVLSYNEQFF TGTGCCAGCAGCGCCATTACTAGCGTACTATCCTACAATGAGCAGTTCTTC
TRBJ1-5 many TRBD1 TRBV7-6 CASSAGTGGQPQHF TGTGCCAGCAGCGCCGGGACAGGCGGTCAGCCCCAGCATTTT
TRBJ2-2 - - TRBV3-1 CASSQGAGSNTGELFF TGTGCCAGCAGCCAAGGGGCGGGTTCGAACACCGGGGAGCTGTTTTTT
TRBJ1-1 - TRBD1 TRBV5-1 CASSLDWQGAPSPYGNTEAFF TGCGCCAGCAGCTTGGATTGGCAGGGGGCTCCGTCACCCTACGGAAACACTGAAGCTTTCTTT
TRBJ1-3 - - TRBV7-9 CASSIRDHSGNTIYF TGTGCCAGCAGCATCAGGGATCACTCTGGAAACACCATATATTTT
TRBJ2-2 - TRBD2 TRBV27 CASSPLAGDLENTGELFF TGTGCCAGCAGTCCACTAGCGGGAGACTTAGAGAACACCGGGGAGCTGTTTTTT
TRBJ1-3 - - TRBV11-2 CASSSAGGLGNTIYF TGTGCCAGCAGCTCCGCGGGAGGTCTTGGAAACACCATATATTTT
TRBJ1-5 few - TRBV25-1 CASSARGGNAGNQPQHF TGTGCCAGCAGTGCTAGAGGAGGGAATGCTGGCAATCAGCCCCAGCATTTT
TRBJ2-2 - TRBD1 TRBV5-1 CASSPPYGQGPSGELFF TGCGCCAGCAGCCCACCATACGGACAGGGGCCCTCCGGGGAGCTGTTTTTT
TRBJ1-2 few TRBD1 TRBV29-1 CSVSGTGGSNYGYTF TGCAGCGTATCCGGGACAGGGGGCTCTAACTATGGCTACACCTTC
TRBJ1-2 - - TRBV24-1 CATSDFGNYGYTF TGTGCCACCAGTGATTTTGGAAACTATGGCTACACCTTC
TRBJ1-5 - - TRBV7-3 CASSYNRAEPQHF TGTGCCAGCAGTTATAACAGGGCTGAGCCCCAGCATTTT
TRBJ1-3 few - TRBV20-1 CSARNPGVHSGNTIYF TGCAGTGCTAGAAATCCAGGGGTTCACTCTGGAAACACCATATATTTT
TRBJ1-4 many - TRBV7-8 CASSSARTTTNEKLFF TGTGCCAGCAGCTCCGCCAGGACAACAACTAATGAAAAACTGTTTTTT
TRBJ1-2 few - TRBV5-1 CASSSRQNPYGYTF TGCGCCAGCAGCTCTCGACAGAACCCCTATGGCTACACCTTC
TRBJ2-1 few - TRBV4-1 CASRQYGSYNEQFF TGCGCCAGCAGACAATATGGTTCCTACAATGAGCAGTTCTTC
TRBJ1-5 - - TRBV12-3/TRBV12-4 CASSLYRNLNQPQHF TGTGCCAGCAGTTTGTACAGAAATCTCAATCAGCCCCAGCATTTT
TRBJ1-2 few - TRBV24-1 CATSRQDTNYGYTF TGTGCCACCAGTCGACAGGACACTAACTATGGCTACACCTTC
TRBJ2-3 many TRBD1 TRBV12-3/TRBV12-4 CASSFTGGTDTQYF TGTGCCAGCAGCTTCACAGGGGGCACAGATACGCAGTATTTT
TRBJ2-4 few TRBD2 TRBV9 CASSAGGGRDIQYF TGTGCCAGCAGCGCCGGGGGCGGGAGGGACATTCAGTACTTC
TRBJ1-1 few - TRBV14 CASSQLSNTEAFF TGTGCCAGCAGCCAGTTGTCGAACACTGAAGCTTTCTTT
TRBJ2-7 - - TRBV12-3/TRBV12-4 CASSFGQVSSYEQYF TGTGCCAGCAGTTTCGGGCAGGTCTCCTCCTACGAGCAGTACTTC
TRBJ1-2 few - TRBV4-2 CASSQEPARVIDTF TGTGCCAGCAGCCAAGAACCCGCCAGGGTTATTGACACCTTC
TRBJ2-7 - - TRBV5-5 CASSLDNLYSSYEQYF TGTGCCAGCAGCTTGGATAATCTCTACAGCTCCTACGAGCAGTACTTC
TRBJ1-2 - TRBD1 TRBV14 CASSLTGGRTNYGYTF TGTGCCAGCAGCCTGACAGGGGGCCGAACAAACTATGGCTACACCTTC